This T cell receptor beta chain is from a study of OX40 agonist ivuxolimab in advanced cancers. At the level of the study: An agonistic human IgG2 monoclonal antibody against OX40 (CD134) was given. The patients received ivuxolimab by intravenous route every 2 weeks at 0.01 to 10 mg/kg. Partial responses occurred in three patients (one hepatocellular carcinoma, two cutaneous melanoma). General study findings and limits: CD8+ T cells showed, on average, more clonal expansion than CD4+ cells.

The CDR3 contains 12 residues. Germline V gives CDR1 SGHAT, CDR2 FQNNGV. V was trimmed by 5 bases and J by 3 bases, leaving 6 bases between them. In the case of this clone: What it recognizes is unknown.

Libraries were prepared by immunoSEQ multiplex PCR; TCRdb keeps only in-frame clonotypes and omits some of them. The repertoire holds approximately 82,000 clones, around 90% seen once, with around 0.64% in the top ten. The sequence was collected from an adult with an advanced solid tumor such as melanoma, head and neck, liver or kidney cancer. This chain connects TRBV11-2 to TRBJ2-3; D is unresolved. This sample comprised CD4+ or CD8+ T cells sorted from blood, obtained in a trial of the OX40 agonist ivuxolimab. CDR3 in DNA: TGTGCCAGCAGCGCCCGTACAGATACGCAGTATTTT. It translates to CASSARTDTQYF.